Listed below are T cell receptor beta chains from one sample, sequenced in a study of OX40 agonist ivuxolimab in advanced cancers. Data came from immunoSEQ multiplex PCR; TCRdb stores just in-frame clones and leaves some out. The table lists over 70,000 clones, 70% to 90% of them singletons, with around 2% in the top ten. The specimen comprised CD4+ or CD8+ T cells sorted from blood, sampled in a trial of the OX40 agonist ivuxolimab. All receptors derive from an adult with an advanced solid tumor such as melanoma, head and neck, liver or kidney cancer. Both conserved end residues are part of each CDR3. A D gene is named only where the DNA matches it firmly. Clone size appears in some rows only: once, few, many, or a class for an expanded clone.

few NA TRBJ2-5 TRBV7-9 TGTGCCAGCAGCTTAGGTGGGAGGGAGACCCAGTACTTC CASSLGGRETQYF
NA NA TRBJ2-5 TRBV7-9 TGTGCCAGCAGCTGGTACCAAGAGACCCAGTACTTC CASSWYQETQYF
NA NA TRBJ1-4 TRBV30 TGTGCCTGGAGTGTACGGGGCGCAGGAGAAAAACTGTTTTTT CAWSVRGAGEKLFF
NA TRBD1 TRBJ1-6 TRBV27 TGTGCCAGCAGTTTGCGTCGCGGCGGGACAGGGGTTAATTCACCCCTCCACTTT CASSLRRGGTGVNSPLHF
NA TRBD1 TRBJ2-7 TRBV5-1 TGCGCCAGCAGCCCAGAAACAGGGGCAGGTTCCTACGAGCAGTACTTC CASSPETGAGSYEQYF
NA NA TRBJ2-7 TRBV5-6 TGTGCCAGCAGCTTTAGGAGGCAGGGAGCCTACGAGCAGTACTTC CASSFRRQGAYEQYF
NA TRBD1 TRBJ2-7 TRBV19 TGTGCCAGTAGTGCCCCCGGACAGGGGGTGTACGAGCAGTACTTC CASSAPGQGVYEQYF
NA NA TRBJ1-5 TRBV7-2 TGTGCCAGCAGCTTAATCGGGACGGGAGGTGATCAGCCCCAGCATTTT CASSLIGTGGDQPQHF
NA NA TRBJ2-3 TRBV5-1 TGCGCCAGCAGCTCAGGGGCAGATACGCAGTATTTT CASSSGADTQYF
NA NA TRBJ1-2 TRBV27 TGTGCCAGCAGTCCCCAATCAACCTATGGCTACACCTTC CASSPQSTYGYTF
NA NA TRBJ2-3 TRBV6-6 TGTGCCAGCAGTTACCCCGGTGGGGGGGATACGCAGTATTTT CASSYPGGGDTQYF